A selection of T cell receptor beta chains follows, all from one sample in a study of T cells after yellow fever vaccination. MiXCR, run by TCRdb on the 5' RACE reads, gives a single entry per CDR3 protein. Here the sample spans 450,000 to 650,000 distinct CDR3 sequences, 21% being singletons. Sequenced material: PBMCs, taken 21 days after the first yellow fever vaccination. The origin of the receptors is a man aged 18 to 29 who received the YFV17D yellow fever vaccine. The CDR3 runs from the conserved cysteine through the conserved F or W. Each record gives: V gene, clone size, D gene, J gene, CDR3 DNA, CDR3 protein. The D gene is left open where the match is weak. Some rows have no size entry. The others give once, few or many, or a class for an expanded clone.

V: TRBV7-9; size: few; D: .; J: TRBJ1-1; DNA: TGTGCCAGCCGTCAGACGTCGAACACTGAAGCTTTCTTT; CDR3: CASRQTSNTEAFF
V: TRBV28; size: few; D: TRBD1; J: TRBJ1-2; DNA: TGTGCCAGCAGTTTACCAAGCGGACAGGGTATCGGCTACACCTTC; CDR3: CASSLPSGQGIGYTF
V: TRBV11-1; size: .; D: TRBD1; J: TRBJ1-1; DNA: TGTGCCAGCAGACGGACAGGCGGGACTGAAGCTTTCTTT; CDR3: CASRRTGGTEAFF
V: TRBV18; size: few; D: .; J: TRBJ2-2; DNA: TGTGCCAGCTCACTATCCAAAAACACCGGGGAGCTGTTTTTT; CDR3: CASSLSKNTGELFF
V: TRBV4-2; size: .; D: .; J: TRBJ2-1; DNA: TGTGCCAGCAGCCAAGGAGGGCTCTACAATGAGCAGTTCTTC; CDR3: CASSQGGLYNEQFF
V: TRBV4-2; size: .; D: .; J: TRBJ2-3; DNA: TGTGCCAGCAGCCTAACGCGGGGGCTAGTGGGGGATACGCAGTATTTT; CDR3: CASSLTRGLVGDTQYF
V: TRBV18; size: once; D: .; J: TRBJ1-1; DNA: TGTGCCAGCTCACCAAATCCCGGGACTGCCGGGAACACTGAAGCTTTCTTT; CDR3: CASSPNPGTAGNTEAFF
V: TRBV6-2/TRBV6-3; size: .; D: TRBD1; J: TRBJ1-5; DNA: TGTGCCAGCATGGGACAGGGTGGTCAGCCCCAGCATTTT; CDR3: CASMGQGGQPQHF
V: TRBV5-1; size: many; D: TRBD1; J: TRBJ2-7; DNA: TGCGCCAGCAGCCCGGTAGGTGGGACAGGGGGCGAGCAGTACTTC; CDR3: CASSPVGGTGGEQYF
V: TRBV9; size: once; D: TRBD1; J: TRBJ1-5; DNA: TGTGCCAGCAGCCCGGGGACAGGGGCCCTCAATCAGCCCCAGCATTTT; CDR3: CASSPGTGALNQPQHF
V: TRBV29-1; size: few; D: TRBD1; J: TRBJ1-2; DNA: TGCAGCGTTGTGGGGACAGGGGGCTATCGCGGCTATGGCTACACCTTC; CDR3: CSVVGTGGYRGYGYTF
V: TRBV29-1; size: .; D: TRBD2; J: TRBJ2-2; DNA: TGCAGCGTTGCGGTTAGCGGGACCACCGGGGAGCTGTTTTTT; CDR3: CSVAVSGTTGELFF
V: TRBV5-1; size: .; D: TRBD1; J: TRBJ2-7; DNA: TGCGCCAGCAGCTTGGATCAGGGGGCGCGGGAGCAGTACTTC; CDR3: CASSLDQGAREQYF
V: TRBV25-1; size: few; D: .; J: TRBJ1-4; DNA: TGTGCCAGCAGTGAACTCGGGGGATCTAATGAAAAACTGTTTTTT; CDR3: CASSELGGSNEKLFF
V: TRBV6-2/TRBV6-3; size: .; D: TRBD1; J: TRBJ1-1; DNA: TGTGCCAGCAGATGGGGACAGGGGATGGGTGAAGCTTTCTTT; CDR3: CASRWGQGMGEAFF
V: TRBV5-1; size: once; D: .; J: TRBJ2-5; DNA: TGCGCCAGCCGAATTGGTGTACAAGAGACCCAGTACTTC; CDR3: CASRIGVQETQYF
V: TRBV18; size: .; D: .; J: TRBJ1-1; DNA: TGTGCCAGCTCACCACCTTCCGAGAGATACACTGAAGCTTTCTTT; CDR3: CASSPPSERYTEAFF
V: TRBV29-1; size: few; D: TRBD1; J: TRBJ2-1; DNA: TGCAAGACGGGACAGCGGAATGAGCAGTTCTTC; CDR3: CKTGQRNEQFF
V: TRBV20-1; size: few; D: TRBD2; J: TRBJ2-5; DNA: TGCAGTGCTTTCGGGAGCGGGGGGGCGGCGGAGACCCAGTACTTC; CDR3: CSAFGSGGAAETQYF
V: TRBV27; size: .; D: TRBD2; J: TRBJ2-1; DNA: TGTGCCAGCCAACCGGGACTAGTGTTACATGAGCAGTTCTTC; CDR3: CASQPGLVLHEQFF
V: TRBV12-3/TRBV12-4; size: many; D: .; J: TRBJ1-4; DNA: TGTGCCAGCAAAAAAAGGGCGGGCCCAACTAATGAAAAACTGTTTTTT; CDR3: CASKKRAGPTNEKLFF
V: TRBV23-1; size: .; D: .; J: TRBJ2-5; DNA: TGCGCCAGCAGTCATCCCTACAGGGGAGGTGGGGAGACCCAGTACTTC; CDR3: CASSHPYRGGGETQYF
V: TRBV5-1; size: few; D: .; J: TRBJ2-2; DNA: TGCGCCAGCGCCGCCGGGGCCACGAACACCGGGGAGCTGTTTTTT; CDR3: CASAAGATNTGELFF
V: TRBV5-4; size: many; D: TRBD1; J: TRBJ1-1; DNA: TGTGCCAGCAGCTTGAACAGGGGCGCGAACACTGAAGCTTTCTTT; CDR3: CASSLNRGANTEAFF
V: TRBV5-4; size: .; D: .; J: TRBJ2-3; DNA: TGTGCCAGCAGCTTGGTCGGTCTAGCTAGGGGTACAGATACGCAGTATTTT; CDR3: CASSLVGLARGTDTQYF
V: TRBV19; size: few; D: TRBD1; J: TRBJ2-5; DNA: TGTGCCAGTAGTCCCGGACAGGTCCTGGGGACCCAGTACTTC; CDR3: CASSPGQVLGTQYF
V: TRBV7-3; size: few; D: .; J: TRBJ2-3; DNA: TGTGCCAGCAGCACTACTAGCCCCCCAGATACGCAGTATTTT; CDR3: CASSTTSPPDTQYF
V: TRBV5-4; size: .; D: TRBD1; J: TRBJ2-2; DNA: TGTGCCAGCAGCTTGGGGCCCGGACAGGACACCGGGGAGCTGTTTTTT; CDR3: CASSLGPGQDTGELFF
V: TRBV20-1; size: few; D: TRBD2; J: TRBJ2-5; DNA: TGCAGTGCTGGACTAGCGGGGGGCCCAGAGACCCAGTACTTC; CDR3: CSAGLAGGPETQYF
V: TRBV5-1; size: few; D: TRBD2; J: TRBJ2-2; DNA: TGCGCCAGCACCAAGCGGGGCCTGAACACCGGGGAGCTGTTTTTT; CDR3: CASTKRGLNTGELFF
V: TRBV2; size: many; D: TRBD1; J: TRBJ1-3; DNA: TGTGCCAGCTCCGGACAGGGGGCTGGAAACACCATATATTTT; CDR3: CASSGQGAGNTIYF
V: TRBV7-9; size: .; D: .; J: TRBJ1-5; DNA: TGTGCCAGCAGCTTAACCACCGAGGGCAATCAGCCCCAGCATTTT; CDR3: CASSLTTEGNQPQHF
V: TRBV12-3/TRBV12-4; size: many; D: .; J: TRBJ2-4; DNA: TGTGCCAGCAGACCGTACTTAGGGGCTCCCTTTTCTTTC; CDR3: CASRPYLGAPFSF
V: TRBV20-1; size: .; D: .; J: TRBJ2-1; DNA: TGCAGTGCTAGAGGGGGGATCTCCTACAATGAGCAGTTCTTC; CDR3: CSARGGISYNEQFF
V: TRBV3-1; size: few; D: .; J: TRBJ2-2; DNA: TGTGCCAGCTCCGGGACGGCGATTTGGAGTGGCGGGGAGCTGTTTTTT; CDR3: CASSGTAIWSGGELFF
V: TRBV6-2/TRBV6-3; size: .; D: TRBD1; J: TRBJ1-5; DNA: TGTGCCAGCAGTTACGAGACAGGGATGAGAATGAATCAGCCCCAGCATTTT; CDR3: CASSYETGMRMNQPQHF
V: TRBV7-3; size: .; D: .; J: TRBJ2-1; DNA: TGTGCCAGCAGCTCCGGAATACAGGATGAGCAGTTCTTC; CDR3: CASSSGIQDEQFF
V: TRBV15; size: few; D: .; J: TRBJ2-3; DNA: TGTGCCACCAGCAGAGTCAGGGGTGCAGATACGCAGTATTTT; CDR3: CATSRVRGADTQYF
V: TRBV11-2; size: .; D: TRBD2; J: TRBJ2-2; DNA: TGTGCCAGCAGCTTAGGAGCGGGGACTAGCATAGGCACCGGGGAGCTGTTTTTT; CDR3: CASSLGAGTSIGTGELFF
V: TRBV20-1; size: .; D: .; J: TRBJ1-2; DNA: TGCAGTGCTAAGGGGTCCGGCTACACCTTC; CDR3: CSAKGSGYTF
V: TRBV7-6; size: .; D: .; J: TRBJ2-3; DNA: TGTGCCAGCAGCTTATTGGGGTTTGGGGATACGCAGTATTTT; CDR3: CASSLLGFGDTQYF
V: TRBV9; size: .; D: .; J: TRBJ2-7; DNA: TGTGCCAGCAGCGTATCCCCCCTCGTAAGTTACTACGAGCAGTACTTC; CDR3: CASSVSPLVSYYEQYF
V: TRBV5-6; size: .; D: .; J: TRBJ1-2; DNA: TGTGCCAGCAGCTTGGTCTGGGCGGACTCTAACTATGGCTACACCTTC; CDR3: CASSLVWADSNYGYTF
V: TRBV7-6; size: .; D: .; J: TRBJ1-1; DNA: TGTGCCAGCAGCTTAAACGGGGGTGGGGCTGAAGCTTTCTTT; CDR3: CASSLNGGGAEAFF
V: TRBV5-1; size: few; D: .; J: TRBJ1-6; DNA: TGCGCCAGCAGCCCAGGGTATAATTCACCCCTCCACTTT; CDR3: CASSPGYNSPLHF
V: TRBV4-1; size: few; D: TRBD1; J: TRBJ1-2; DNA: TGCGCCAGCAGTGGGACAGGGCGGCTTGATGGCTACACCTTC; CDR3: CASSGTGRLDGYTF
V: TRBV19; size: .; D: .; J: TRBJ1-5; DNA: TGTGCCAGTAGTATAGTTCGGGGAGGGAATCAGCCCCAGCATTTT; CDR3: CASSIVRGGNQPQHF
V: TRBV6-1; size: .; D: .; J: TRBJ1-5; DNA: TGTGCCAGCATGATGGGGGGGGGAGGTCAGCCCCAGCATTTT; CDR3: CASMMGGGGQPQHF
V: TRBV5-1; size: few; D: TRBD2; J: TRBJ2-7; DNA: TGCGCCAGCAGCTTGATGTCGGCTAGCGGGGGCTCCTACGAGCAGTACTTC; CDR3: CASSLMSASGGSYEQYF
V: TRBV12-3/TRBV12-4; size: .; D: .; J: TRBJ2-2; DNA: TGTGCCAGCAGTTTCGACAGTAACACCGGGGAGCTGTTTTTT; CDR3: CASSFDSNTGELFF
V: TRBV7-2; size: few; D: TRBD2; J: TRBJ2-2; DNA: TGTGCCAGCAGCTCGTACAGCGGGGCGAACACCGGGGAGCTGTTTTTT; CDR3: CASSSYSGANTGELFF
V: TRBV7-2; size: .; D: .; J: TRBJ1-2; DNA: TGTGCCAGCAGCCCCCCAGGGTTGGGGGGCTACACCTTC; CDR3: CASSPPGLGGYTF
V: TRBV12-3/TRBV12-4; size: many; D: TRBD2; J: TRBJ2-1; DNA: TGTGCCAGCAGTTTGCAAGCGGGGGGGCCCCATGAGCAGTTCTTC; CDR3: CASSLQAGGPHEQFF
V: TRBV3-1; size: few; D: TRBD2; J: TRBJ2-5; DNA: TGTGCCAGCAGCCACTTTAGCGGGGAGACCCAGTACTTC; CDR3: CASSHFSGETQYF
V: TRBV2; size: .; D: TRBD1; J: TRBJ2-2; DNA: TGTGCCTACAGACAGGGGGCGTTTGACACCGGGGAGCTGTTTTTT; CDR3: CAYRQGAFDTGELFF
V: TRBV28; size: .; D: .; J: TRBJ1-4; DNA: TGTGCCAGCAGCCCCCTGGGCCCATTCGGGGAAAAACTGTTTTTT; CDR3: CASSPLGPFGEKLFF
V: TRBV11-2; size: .; D: .; J: TRBJ1-1; DNA: TGTGCCAGCAGAAACATCAGGGGTGATCACCCCGAAGCTTTCTTT; CDR3: CASRNIRGDHPEAFF